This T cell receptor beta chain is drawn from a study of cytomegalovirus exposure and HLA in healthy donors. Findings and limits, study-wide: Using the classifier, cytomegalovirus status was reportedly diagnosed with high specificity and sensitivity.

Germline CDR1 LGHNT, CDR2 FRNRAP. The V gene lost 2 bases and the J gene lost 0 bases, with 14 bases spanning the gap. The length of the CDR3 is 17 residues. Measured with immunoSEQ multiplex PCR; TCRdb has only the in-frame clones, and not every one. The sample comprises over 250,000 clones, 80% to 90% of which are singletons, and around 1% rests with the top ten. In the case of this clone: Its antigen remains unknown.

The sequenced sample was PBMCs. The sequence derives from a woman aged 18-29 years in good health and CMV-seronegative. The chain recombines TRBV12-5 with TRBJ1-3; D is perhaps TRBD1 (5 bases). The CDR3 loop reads CASGLRGMGYSGNTIYF. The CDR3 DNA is TGTGCTAGTGGTTTGAGGGGAATGGGCTACTCTGGAAACACCATATATTTT.